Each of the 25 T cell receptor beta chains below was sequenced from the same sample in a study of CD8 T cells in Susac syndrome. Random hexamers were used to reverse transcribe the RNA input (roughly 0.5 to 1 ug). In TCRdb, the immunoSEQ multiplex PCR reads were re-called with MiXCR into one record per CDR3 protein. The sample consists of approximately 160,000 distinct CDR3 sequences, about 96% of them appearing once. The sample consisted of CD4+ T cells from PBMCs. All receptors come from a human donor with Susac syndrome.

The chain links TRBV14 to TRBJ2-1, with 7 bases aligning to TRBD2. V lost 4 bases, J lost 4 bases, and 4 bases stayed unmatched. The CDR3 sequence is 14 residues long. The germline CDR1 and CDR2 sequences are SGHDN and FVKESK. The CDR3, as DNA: TGTGCCAGCAGCCGGGACTACCGGTACAATGAGCAGTTCTTC. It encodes CASSRDYRYNEQFF.

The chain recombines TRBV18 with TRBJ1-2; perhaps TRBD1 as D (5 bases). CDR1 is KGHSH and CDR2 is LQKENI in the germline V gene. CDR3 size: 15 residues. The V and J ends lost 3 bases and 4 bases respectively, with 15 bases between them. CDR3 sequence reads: CASSPRDSGSYGYTF. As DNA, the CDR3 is TGTGCCAGCTCACCTCGGGACTCCGGAAGCTATGGCTACACCTTC.

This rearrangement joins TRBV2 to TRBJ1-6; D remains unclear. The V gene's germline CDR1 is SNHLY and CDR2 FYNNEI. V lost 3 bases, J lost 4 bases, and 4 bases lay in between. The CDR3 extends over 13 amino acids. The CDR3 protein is CASSDTYNSPLHF. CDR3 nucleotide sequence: TGTGCCAGCAGTGATACTTATAATTCACCCCTCCACTTT.

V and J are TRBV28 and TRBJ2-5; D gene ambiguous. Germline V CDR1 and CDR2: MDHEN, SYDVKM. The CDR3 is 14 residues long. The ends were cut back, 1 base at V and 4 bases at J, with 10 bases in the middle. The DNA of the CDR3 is TGTGCCAGCAGTTTATTAGGGTCTCGAGAGACCCAGTACTTC. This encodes CASSLLGSRETQYF.

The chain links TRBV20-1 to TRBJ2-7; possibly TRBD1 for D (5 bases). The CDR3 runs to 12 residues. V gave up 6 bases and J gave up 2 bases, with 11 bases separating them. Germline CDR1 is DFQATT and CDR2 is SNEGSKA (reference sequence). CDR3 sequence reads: CSAPTDTYEQYF. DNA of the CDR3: TGCAGTGCCCCGACAGATACCTACGAGCAGTACTTC.

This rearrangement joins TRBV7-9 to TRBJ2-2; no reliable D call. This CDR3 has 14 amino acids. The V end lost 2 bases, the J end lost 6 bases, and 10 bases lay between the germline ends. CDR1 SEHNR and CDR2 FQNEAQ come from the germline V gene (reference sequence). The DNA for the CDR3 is TGTGCCAGCAGCTTATCTTCGGTGTCCGGGGAGCTGTTTTTT. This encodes CASSLSSVSGELFF.

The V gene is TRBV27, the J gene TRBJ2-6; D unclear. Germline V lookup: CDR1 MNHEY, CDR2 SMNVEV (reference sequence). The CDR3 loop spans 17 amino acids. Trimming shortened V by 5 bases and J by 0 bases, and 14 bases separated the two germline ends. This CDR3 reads CASSKTAELSGANVLTF. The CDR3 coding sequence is TGTGCCAGCAGTAAAACTGCTGAGCTCTCTGGGGCCAACGTCCTGACTTTC.

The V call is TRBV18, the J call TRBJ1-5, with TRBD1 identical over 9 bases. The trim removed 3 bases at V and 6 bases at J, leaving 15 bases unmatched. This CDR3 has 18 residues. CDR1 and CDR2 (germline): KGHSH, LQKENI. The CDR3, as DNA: TGTGCCAGCTCACCCAACCCACAAGCGGGACAGGGTCGTCAGCCCCAGCATTTT. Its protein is CASSPNPQAGQGRQPQHF.

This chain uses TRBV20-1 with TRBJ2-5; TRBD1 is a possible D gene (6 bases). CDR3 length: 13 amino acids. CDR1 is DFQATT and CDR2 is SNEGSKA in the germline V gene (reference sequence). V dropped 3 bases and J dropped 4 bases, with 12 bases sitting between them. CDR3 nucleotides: TGCAGTGCTAGTCCGAGGGGGAGAGAGACCCAGTACTTC. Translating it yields CSASPRGRETQYF.

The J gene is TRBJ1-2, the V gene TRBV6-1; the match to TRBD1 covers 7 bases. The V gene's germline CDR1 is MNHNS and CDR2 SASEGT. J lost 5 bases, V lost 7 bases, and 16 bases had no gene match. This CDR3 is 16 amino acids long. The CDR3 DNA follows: TGTGCCAGCACGCTTATAGCGGCAGGGGGGCTTTATGGCTACACCTTC. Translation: CASTLIAAGGLYGYTF.

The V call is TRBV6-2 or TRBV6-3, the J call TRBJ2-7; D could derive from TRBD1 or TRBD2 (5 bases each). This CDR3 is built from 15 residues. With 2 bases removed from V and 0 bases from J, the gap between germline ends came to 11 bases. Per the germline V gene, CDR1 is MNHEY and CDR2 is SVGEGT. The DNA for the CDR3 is TGTGCCAGCAGTTACGGGGGAGACCTCTCCTACGAGCAGTACGTC. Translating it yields CASSYGGDLSYEQYV.

The CDR3, as DNA: TGTGCCACCTCACTAGCGGGGACCGATACGCAGTATTTT. Its translation is CATSLAGTDTQYF. This chain links TRBV2 with TRBJ2-3, with 10 bases lining up with TRBD2. The CDR3 has 13 amino acids. Germline lookup yields CDR1 SNHLY and CDR2 FYNNEI. J gave up 6 bases and V 10 bases, and 7 bases lay outside the gene matches.

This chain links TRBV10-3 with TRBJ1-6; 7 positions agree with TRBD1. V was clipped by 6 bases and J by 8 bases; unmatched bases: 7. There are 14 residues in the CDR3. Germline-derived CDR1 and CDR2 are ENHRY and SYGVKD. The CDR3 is CAIRRDSPHSPLHF. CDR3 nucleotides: TGTGCCATCAGACGGGACAGCCCCCATTCACCCCTCCACTTT.

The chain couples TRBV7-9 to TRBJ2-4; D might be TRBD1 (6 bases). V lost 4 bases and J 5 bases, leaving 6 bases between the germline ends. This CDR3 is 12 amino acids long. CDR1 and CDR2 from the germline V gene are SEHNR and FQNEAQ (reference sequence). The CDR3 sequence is CASSWTENIQYF. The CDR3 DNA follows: TGTGCCAGCAGCTGGACAGAAAACATTCAGTACTTC.

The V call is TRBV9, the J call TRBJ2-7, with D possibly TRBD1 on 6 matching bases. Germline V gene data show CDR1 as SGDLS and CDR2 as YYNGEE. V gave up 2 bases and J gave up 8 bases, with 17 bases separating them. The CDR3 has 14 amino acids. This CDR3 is CASSVEPGQTQQYF. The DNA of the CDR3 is TGTGCCAGCAGCGTGGAACCGGGACAAACACAGCAGTACTTC.

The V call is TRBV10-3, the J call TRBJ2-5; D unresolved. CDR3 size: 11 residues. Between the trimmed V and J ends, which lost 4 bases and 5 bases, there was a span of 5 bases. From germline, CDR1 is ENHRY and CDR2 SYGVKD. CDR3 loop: CAISAKETQYF. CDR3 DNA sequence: TGTGCCATCAGTGCGAAGGAGACCCAGTACTTC.

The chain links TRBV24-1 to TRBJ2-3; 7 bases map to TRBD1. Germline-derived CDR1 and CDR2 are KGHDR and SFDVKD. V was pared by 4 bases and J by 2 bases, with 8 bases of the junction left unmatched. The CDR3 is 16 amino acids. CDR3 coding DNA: TGTGCCACCAGTGACAGGACAGGAACGTCCACAGATACGCAGTATTTT. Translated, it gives CATSDRTGTSTDTQYF.

In DNA form, the CDR3 reads TGCAGCGTTGAAGAAGCAGGCGGGGGCTACACCTTC. Translation gives CSVEEAGGGYTF. The chain employs TRBV29-1 and TRBJ1-2; the D is unclear. CDR3 length equals 12 residues. The V end lost 0 bases, the J end lost 8 bases, and 10 bases lay between the germline ends. The germline CDR1 and CDR2 sequences are SQVTM and ANQGSEA.

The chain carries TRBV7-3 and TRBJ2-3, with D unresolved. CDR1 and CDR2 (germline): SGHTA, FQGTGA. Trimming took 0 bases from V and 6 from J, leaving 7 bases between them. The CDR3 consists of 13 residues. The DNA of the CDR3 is TGTGCCAGCAGCTTAACCCCTCGCGATACGCAGTATTTT. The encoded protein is CASSLTPRDTQYF. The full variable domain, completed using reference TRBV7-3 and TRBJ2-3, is GAGVSQTPSNKVTEKGKYVELRCDPISGHTALYWYRQSLGQGPEFLIYFQGTGAADDSGLPNDRFFAVRPEGSVSTLKIQRTERGDSAVYLCASSLTPRDTQYFGPGTRLTVL.

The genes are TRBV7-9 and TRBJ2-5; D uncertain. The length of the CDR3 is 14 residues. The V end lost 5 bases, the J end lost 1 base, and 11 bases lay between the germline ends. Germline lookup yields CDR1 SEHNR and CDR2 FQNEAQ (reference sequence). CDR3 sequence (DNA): TGTGCCAGCAGCCCCTACAACTCCCAAGAGACCCAGTACTTC. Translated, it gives CASSPYNSQETQYF.

The CDR3 spells CSVMAAQGDYEQYF. The CDR3 region has the DNA TGCAGCGTGATGGCGGCCCAAGGGGACTACGAGCAGTACTTC. The rearrangement links TRBV29-1 to TRBJ2-7, with D maybe TRBD1 (5 bases). The V end lost 6 bases, the J end lost 3 bases, and 18 bases lay between the germline ends. Germline V lookup: CDR1 SQVTM, CDR2 ANQGSEA. The CDR3 is made up of 14 amino acids.

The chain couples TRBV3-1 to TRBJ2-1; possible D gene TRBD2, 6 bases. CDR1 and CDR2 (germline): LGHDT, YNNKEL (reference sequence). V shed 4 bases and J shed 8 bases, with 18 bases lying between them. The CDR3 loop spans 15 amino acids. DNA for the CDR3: TGTGCCAGCAGCCTCGAGCGGGTGGCTTCCCATGAGCAGTTCTTC. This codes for CASSLERVASHEQFF.

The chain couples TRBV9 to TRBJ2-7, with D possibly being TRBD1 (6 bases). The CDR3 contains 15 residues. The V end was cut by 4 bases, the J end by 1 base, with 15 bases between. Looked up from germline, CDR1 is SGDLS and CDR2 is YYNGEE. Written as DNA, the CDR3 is TGTGCCAGCAGCCCCCGGGACACCCTATCCTACGAGCAGTACTTC. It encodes CASSPRDTLSYEQYF.

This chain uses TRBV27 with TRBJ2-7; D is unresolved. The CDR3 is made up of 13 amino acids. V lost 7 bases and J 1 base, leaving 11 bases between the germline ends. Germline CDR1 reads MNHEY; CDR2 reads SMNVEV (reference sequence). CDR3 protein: CASTDLVSYEQYF. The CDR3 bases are TGTGCCAGCACGGATCTAGTTTCCTACGAGCAGTACTTC.

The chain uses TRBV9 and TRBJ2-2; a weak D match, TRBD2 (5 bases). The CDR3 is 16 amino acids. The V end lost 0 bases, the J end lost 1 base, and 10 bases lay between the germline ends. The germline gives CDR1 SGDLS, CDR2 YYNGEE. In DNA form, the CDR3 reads TGTGCCAGCAGCGTAGGGGCTAGCCAGAACACCGGGGAGCTGTTTTTT. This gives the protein CASSVGASQNTGELFF.